The T cell receptor beta chain described here comes from a study of CD8+ T cells in alopecia areata (dated by TCRdb to the late 2010s). For context, the study as a whole: Treated patients were enrolled in an open-label pilot trial of oral tofacitinib, 5 to 10 mg twice daily, for moderate-to-severe alopecia areata. Patients stayed on tofacitinib for 6 to 18 months and then had 6 months of follow-up off drug so that delayed response and recurrence could be assessed. For the treated patients, the SALT score, which quantifies what percentage of scalp surface area is affected, served as the measure of disease severity. High-throughput TCRbeta sequencing was used to examine T cell clonal expansion in alopecia areata in both the C3H/HeJ mouse model and human patients. On the human side, TCRbeta sequencing was run on scalp tissue and on sorted CD4+ and CD8+ peripheral blood T cells from healthy controls and from alopecia areata patients with either patchy or totalis/universalis disease. Patients on tofacitinib were biopsied at baseline and after 4 and 24 weeks of treatment, and several of the patients also had a later scalp biopsy. Scalp clonality was compared among normal scalp (n=4), patchy alopecia areata scalp (n=8), and alopecia totalis/universalis scalp (n=8). RNA came from the PAXgene miRNA kit for fixed scalp, the miRNeasy kit for PBMCs, and the RNeasy kit for mouse skin. TCRbeta CDR3 regions were amplified by immunoSEQ multiplex PCR using 35 Vbeta forward and 13 Jbeta reverse primers.

Comment on this clone: No antigen is known for it. One base away there is no much larger clone; base qualities are not given.

The method behind the library was the immunoSEQ multiplex PCR assay. RNA was extracted from all samples and reverse transcribed into cDNA as template for TCR sequencing. SuperScript III was used for first-strand cDNA synthesis, primed with a 2:1 mix of oligo-dT and random hexamers. Amplification bias was assessed with a synthetic immune receptor repertoire, and residual bias was removed computationally. The authors processed their data as follows. Raw reads were preprocessed to remove errors, and CDR3 was defined according to IMGT conventions as the region from the conserved cysteine to phenylalanine. Clonality was computed as 1 minus the Shannon entropy, with the entropy normalized by log2 of the number of productive unique TCRs. Whether scalp clones were CD4 or CD8 was inferred by matching scalp TCRbeta sequences against CD4 and CD8 repertoires sorted from blood. The source is immuneACCESS, and TCRdb retained only in-frame sequences with V and J called. Part of the clones is not carried over; for the studies checked, unresolved V genes explain less than half of this, and the remainder is unexplained. D and trimming were read from the DNA, whereas the V and J calls and clone size are those reported in that table. Counted in this sample were under 300,000 clones; 45% to 70% of them appeared once. The biggest ten clones account for 0.75% to 0.95% of the sample.

There are 12 amino acids in the CDR3, from cysteine to phenylalanine inclusive. CDR3 DNA only is kept here, 36 bases in frame from base 1. As encoded in the germline V gene (reference sequence), CDR1 is GTSNPN while CDR2 is SVGIG. Deletion took 2 bases off V and 0 bases off J, with a span of 5 bases between the germline ends. The treatment or condition tag for this specimen amounts to: oral pan-JAK inhibitor, 5-10 mg twice daily. Peripheral blood and lesional scalp punch biopsies were obtained from patients with alopecia areata. After PBMCs were isolated by density centrifugation and stained for CD3, CD4 and CD8, a FACSAria was used to sort CD4+ and CD8+ T cells. Points the paper makes about the study in general: Higher clonality and more expanded CD8+ clones were observed in lesional scalp than in normal scalp, particularly in alopecia totalis/universalis, a finding suggestive of antigenic drive. During tofacitinib treatment, many expanded lesional clones remained in scalp and blood, and this persistence may partly explain relapse after treatment is stopped. Resident alphabeta T cells in normal human skin are also sequenced, complicating scalp TCR repertoire analysis, unlike mouse skin dominated by gammadelta T cells. Because the treated cohort was small and included a single nonresponder, larger studies are needed to assess links between baseline CD8+ expansion and response. Scalp clonality and the number of expanded CD8+ clones among the top 100 scalp clones were significantly decreased by tofacitinib. Shared TCR sequences between patients were less evident than in mice, which may be partly attributable to HLA diversity in the patient population.

This material consisted of CD4+ T cells sorted from blood, taken at approximately week 52, from a patient treated with tofacitinib. This sequence uses TRBV30 and TRBJ2-7, with no confidently assigned D gene. The source is a human donor with alopecia areata. The CDR3 reads as follows: CAWSQSSYEQYF. The nucleotide sequence is given as TGTGCCTGGAGTCAGAGCTCCTACGAGCAGTACTTC.